These T cell receptor beta chains were read from a single sample in a study of CD8+ T cells in alopecia areata. The method was immunoSEQ multiplex PCR; TCRdb's version includes in-frame clones alone and lacks a portion of them. The sample holds some 170,000 clones, less than 75% seen once. Sample: CD4+ T cells sorted from blood, taken between weeks 55 and 65, from a patient treated with tofacitinib. The receptors derive from a human donor with alopecia areata. The CDR3 runs from the conserved cysteine through the conserved F or W. A D gene is named only where the DNA matches it firmly. The size field is filled for only some rows; it gives once, few, many or a size class.

size: NA
D: NA
V: TRBV6-5
J: TRBJ2-2
DNA: TGTGCCAGCAGTGAGACTGCGAACACCGGGGAGCTGTTTTTT
CDR3: CASSETANTGELFF

size: NA
D: NA
V: TRBV5-1
J: TRBJ2-4
DNA: TGCGCCAGCAGCTTGGAGGGAAGGAAAAACATTCAGTACTTC
CDR3: CASSLEGRKNIQYF

size: NA
D: NA
V: TRBV10-3
J: TRBJ2-3
DNA: TGTGCCATCAGTGACAGAGGGGGTCCAGATACGCAGTATTTT
CDR3: CAISDRGGPDTQYF

size: NA
D: NA
V: TRBV4-1
J: TRBJ1-1
DNA: TGCGCCAGCAGCCAAGATTTACATCTCACTGAAGCTTTCTTT
CDR3: CASSQDLHLTEAFF

size: NA
D: NA
V: TRBV30
J: TRBJ1-5
DNA: TGTGCCTGGAGTGTACTTAGGGGAACCAATCAGCCCCAGCATTTT
CDR3: CAWSVLRGTNQPQHF

size: NA
D: NA
V: TRBV6-5
J: TRBJ2-3
DNA: TGTGCCAGCAGTTACAGCTCGGCGGTCAGCACAGATACGCAGTATTTT
CDR3: CASSYSSAVSTDTQYF

size: few
D: NA
V: TRBV5-1
J: TRBJ2-7
DNA: TGCGCCAGCAGCTTGGCCAGGACTACCTCCTACGAGCAGTACTTC
CDR3: CASSLARTTSYEQYF

size: NA
D: TRBD2
V: TRBV9
J: TRBJ2-3
DNA: TGTGCCAGCAGCGTAGGACTAGCGGACCACACAGATACGCAGTATTTT
CDR3: CASSVGLADHTDTQYF

size: few
D: TRBD2
V: TRBV9
J: TRBJ2-1
DNA: TGTGCCAGCAGCAAGACTAGCGGGGGCGATGAGCAGTTCTTC
CDR3: CASSKTSGGDEQFF

size: NA
D: TRBD1
V: TRBV7-9
J: TRBJ1-6
DNA: TGTGCCAGCAGCCTCGACAGGGGAGGCTCCTATAATTCACCCCTCCACTTT
CDR3: CASSLDRGGSYNSPLHF

size: NA
D: TRBD1
V: TRBV6-5
J: TRBJ2-1
DNA: TGTGCCAGCAGTTACGCCTGGACAGGGGGACAGGGAGAGCAGTTCTTC
CDR3: CASSYAWTGGQGEQFF

size: NA
D: TRBD2
V: TRBV5-1
J: TRBJ2-5
DNA: TGCGCCAGCAGCTTAGCGGGGGCCTCCCAAGAGACCCAGTACTTC
CDR3: CASSLAGASQETQYF

size: NA
D: NA
V: TRBV2
J: TRBJ2-3
DNA: TGTGCCAGCAGTGATTCCGGTGTAGGCAGCGGCGTATACACAGATACGCAGTATTTT
CDR3: CASSDSGVGSGVYTDTQYF

size: NA
D: NA
V: TRBV2
J: TRBJ1-4
DNA: TGTGCCAGCGAGTGGGAAGCGGGGTTTGCTAATGAAAAACTGTTTTTT
CDR3: CASEWEAGFANEKLFF

size: NA
D: NA
V: TRBV9
J: TRBJ2-1
DNA: TGTGCCAGCAGCGTGCCCTCGACTAGTCGTGAGCAGTTCTTC
CDR3: CASSVPSTSREQFF

size: NA
D: NA
V: TRBV6-1
J: TRBJ2-7
DNA: TGTGCCAGCAGTGAGACAGGCCCTTACGAGCAGTACTTC
CDR3: CASSETGPYEQYF

size: NA
D: NA
V: TRBV7-8
J: TRBJ2-2
DNA: TGTGCCAGCAGCTTTAGGCGAGTCGCCGGGGAGCTGTTTTTT
CDR3: CASSFRRVAGELFF

size: NA
D: NA
V: TRBV6-1
J: TRBJ2-7
DNA: TGTGCCAGCAGTGAGGGATCCTACGAGCAGTACTTC
CDR3: CASSEGSYEQYF

size: NA
D: NA
V: TRBV5-1
J: TRBJ1-1
DNA: TGCGCCAGCAGCATGAACACTGAAGCTTTCTTT
CDR3: CASSMNTEAFF

size: many
D: NA
V: TRBV5-1
J: TRBJ1-1
DNA: TGCGCCAGCAGCTTTGACACTGGGGGCACTGAAGCTTTCTTT
CDR3: CASSFDTGGTEAFF

size: NA
D: NA
V: TRBV4-2
J: TRBJ2-5
DNA: TGTGCCAGCAGCCAAGCCCTGGGGGTAGAAGAGACCCAGTACTTC
CDR3: CASSQALGVEETQYF

size: NA
D: NA
V: TRBV18
J: TRBJ1-1
DNA: TGTGCCAGCTCACGCGGACAGAGCAACACTGAAGCTTTCTTT
CDR3: CASSRGQSNTEAFF

size: NA
D: NA
V: TRBV29-1
J: TRBJ1-1
DNA: TGCAGCGTTGAGGGTGCACTGAACACTGAAGCTTTCTTT
CDR3: CSVEGALNTEAFF

size: NA
D: TRBD2
V: TRBV15
J: TRBJ2-7
DNA: TGTGCCACCAGCAGAGATTATGCGGGAGCCTACGAGCAGTACTTC
CDR3: CATSRDYAGAYEQYF

size: few
D: NA
V: TRBV2
J: TRBJ2-1
DNA: TGTGCCAGCAGTGACGTCTATGGGGAGCAGTTCTTC
CDR3: CASSDVYGEQFF

size: NA
D: NA
V: TRBV6-5
J: TRBJ1-1
DNA: TGTGCCAGCAGTTACTCTGGGGTCAGGGGTGGGACTGAAGCTTTCTTT
CDR3: CASSYSGVRGGTEAFF

size: few
D: NA
V: TRBV7-9
J: TRBJ1-2
DNA: TGTGCCAGCATCACCCCTGGCGGTGGCTACACCTTC
CDR3: CASITPGGGYTF

size: NA
D: NA
V: TRBV5-1
J: TRBJ1-6
DNA: TGCGCCAGCAGCTTGGCGTCAGGGGCCTCAGCGGCCCTCCACTTT
CDR3: CASSLASGASAALHF

size: NA
D: NA
V: TRBV5-1
J: TRBJ2-3
DNA: TGCGCCAGCAGCAGGGACCTCTCCACAGATACGCAGTATTTT
CDR3: CASSRDLSTDTQYF

size: NA
D: NA
V: TRBV5-6
J: TRBJ1-5
DNA: TGTGCCAGCAGCTTGGGTCAGGCGTTTCAGCCCCAGCATTTT
CDR3: CASSLGQAFQPQHF

size: NA
D: NA
V: TRBV6-5
J: TRBJ1-2
DNA: TGTGCCAGCAGTTACCGTCGAGGGGGGGCGAACTATGGCTACACCTTC
CDR3: CASSYRRGGANYGYTF

size: once
D: NA
V: TRBV29-1
J: TRBJ1-2
DNA: TGCAGCATCGGAGGCCGGGGCTATGGCTACACCTTC
CDR3: CSIGGRGYGYTF

size: few
D: NA
V: TRBV6-6
J: TRBJ2-7
DNA: TGTGCCAGCAGTTTAGGCGGACAGCAGTACTTC
CDR3: CASSLGGQQYF

size: NA
D: NA
V: TRBV18
J: TRBJ1-1
DNA: TGTGCCAGCTCACCACCGGGGAGAACGAACACTGAAGCTTTCTTT
CDR3: CASSPPGRTNTEAFF

size: NA
D: NA
V: TRBV30
J: TRBJ2-7
DNA: TGTGCCTGGATATCTTCCAACTACGAGCAGTACTTC
CDR3: CAWISSNYEQYF

size: few
D: TRBD1
V: TRBV18
J: TRBJ1-1
DNA: TGTGCCAGCAACACAGGGGGCGGGAACACTGAAGCTTTCTTT
CDR3: CASNTGGGNTEAFF

size: few
D: NA
V: TRBV15
J: TRBJ2-3
DNA: TGTGCCACCAGCAGAGGCGAAAGGGCAGATACGCAGTATTTT
CDR3: CATSRGERADTQYF

size: NA
D: TRBD2
V: TRBV4-1
J: TRBJ2-1
DNA: TGCGCCAGCAGCCAAGATGGACTAGCGGGGGGGCCCATACTCAATGAGCAGTTCTTC
CDR3: CASSQDGLAGGPILNEQFF

size: NA
D: TRBD1
V: TRBV5-1
J: TRBJ2-7
DNA: TGCGCCAGCAGCGGACAGGGACCCTCTAACGCCTACGAGCAGTACTTC
CDR3: CASSGQGPSNAYEQYF

size: few
D: NA
V: TRBV11-2
J: TRBJ1-2
DNA: TGTGCCAGCAGCTTAGTGGGCAGGGTGGGGTATGGCTACACCTTC
CDR3: CASSLVGRVGYGYTF

size: few
D: NA
V: TRBV25-1
J: TRBJ1-5
DNA: TGTGCCAGCAGTGATACCAATCAGCCCCAGCATTTT
CDR3: CASSDTNQPQHF

size: few
D: NA
V: TRBV19
J: TRBJ1-1
DNA: TGTGCCAGTACTCGGAGTCCCCCGCCCGAAGCTTTCTTT
CDR3: CASTRSPPPEAFF

size: NA
D: NA
V: TRBV4-2
J: TRBJ1-1
DNA: TGTGCCAGCAGCTTCGGACTAACTGAAGCTTTCTTT
CDR3: CASSFGLTEAFF

size: NA
D: TRBD1
V: TRBV13
J: TRBJ2-7
DNA: TGTGCCAGCAGCCGACAGGGCATCTACGAGCAGTACTTC
CDR3: CASSRQGIYEQYF

size: once
D: TRBD1
V: TRBV15
J: TRBJ2-5
DNA: TGTGCCACCAGCAGAGGGGGACAGAAAGAGACCCAGTACTTC
CDR3: CATSRGGQKETQYF

size: few
D: TRBD2
V: TRBV5-6
J: TRBJ2-3
DNA: TGTGCCAGCAGCCAGCGGACTAGCGGGGGTGCCACAGATACGCAGTATTTT
CDR3: CASSQRTSGGATDTQYF

size: NA
D: TRBD1
V: TRBV30
J: TRBJ1-2
DNA: TGTGCCTGGAAACCGGACAGGGGGGACTATGGCTACACCTTC
CDR3: CAWKPDRGDYGYTF

size: NA
D: NA
V: TRBV19
J: TRBJ1-4
DNA: TGTGCCAGTAGTATAGTCAAAGCAACTAATGAAAAACTGTTTTTT
CDR3: CASSIVKATNEKLFF

size: NA
D: NA
V: TRBV5-1
J: TRBJ2-5
DNA: TGCGCCAGCAGCCAGAACCAAGAGACCCAGTACTTC
CDR3: CASSQNQETQYF

size: NA
D: TRBD2
V: TRBV7-8
J: TRBJ2-7
DNA: TGTGCCAGCAGCTTAGAAAGCGGGGGATTCTCCTACGAGCAGTACTTC
CDR3: CASSLESGGFSYEQYF

size: NA
D: TRBD1
V: TRBV19
J: TRBJ2-3
DNA: TGTGCCAGTATTGATAGGACAGGGGGCCGGGCAGATACGCAGTATTTT
CDR3: CASIDRTGGRADTQYF

size: NA
D: NA
V: TRBV6-1
J: TRBJ1-5
DNA: TGTGCCAGCAGTGAGGTAGGATTCCAGGGCAATCAGCCCCAGCATTTT
CDR3: CASSEVGFQGNQPQHF

size: NA
D: TRBD1
V: TRBV10-3
J: TRBJ1-6
DNA: TGTGCCATGCGGACAGGGGGCTCACCCCTCCACTTT
CDR3: CAMRTGGSPLHF